These T cell receptor beta chains were read from a single sample in a study of OX40 agonist ivuxolimab in advanced cancers. Clones were sequenced by immunoSEQ multiplex PCR, and TCRdb holds only the in-frame ones, with some missing. The repertoire holds 50,000 to 65,000 clones, with around 89% as singletons. This specimen was CD4+ or CD8+ T cells sorted from blood, taken in a trial of the OX40 agonist ivuxolimab. The receptors were sampled from an adult with an advanced solid tumor such as melanoma, head and neck, liver or kidney cancer. CDR3s include the opening cysteine and the closing phenylalanine or tryptophan. The D gene is left open where the match is weak. For some rows the clone size is stated as once, few or many, or as a class when expanded; others skip it.

V: TRBV30; J: TRBJ2-7; size: .; D: TRBD2; DNA: TGTGCCTGGAGCCCTCTAGCGGGGGAGCAGTACTTC; CDR3: CAWSPLAGEQYF
V: TRBV30; J: TRBJ1-1; size: .; D: .; DNA: TGTGCCTGGAGTGTAAATCTGCAGAACACTGAAGCTTTCTTT; CDR3: CAWSVNLQNTEAFF
V: TRBV18; J: TRBJ1-4; size: .; D: .; DNA: TGTGCCAGCTCACCAGACCGCCGCGGGGATGAAAAACTGTTTTTT; CDR3: CASSPDRRGDEKLFF
V: TRBV19; J: TRBJ2-5; size: .; D: .; DNA: TGTGCCAGTAGTGTTACGGGCGGCCCACAAGAGACCCAGTACTTC; CDR3: CASSVTGGPQETQYF
V: TRBV2; J: TRBJ2-3; size: few; D: .; DNA: TGTGCCAGCGCCTGGATGCGCACAGATACGCAGTATTTT; CDR3: CASAWMRTDTQYF
V: TRBV5-5; J: TRBJ2-2; size: .; D: .; DNA: TGTGCCAGCAGCTTGGGACCATCGAACACCGGGGAGCTGTTTTTT; CDR3: CASSLGPSNTGELFF
V: TRBV9; J: TRBJ1-3; size: .; D: .; DNA: TGTGCCAGCAGCGTAGGGGTAAGCTCTGGAAACACCATATATTTT; CDR3: CASSVGVSSGNTIYF
V: TRBV5-1; J: TRBJ2-1; size: .; D: TRBD1; DNA: TGCGCCAGCAGCTTGGGGGGACAGGGCTACAATGAGCAGTTCTTC; CDR3: CASSLGGQGYNEQFF
V: TRBV5-1; J: TRBJ1-1; size: .; D: .; DNA: TGCGCCAGCAGCCCGCTAATGAACACTGAAGCTTTCTTT; CDR3: CASSPLMNTEAFF
V: TRBV6-1; J: TRBJ2-5; size: once; D: TRBD1; DNA: TGTGCCAGCAGGCGGACAGGGGGGGATGGAGAGACCCAGTACTTC; CDR3: CASRRTGGDGETQYF
V: TRBV5-5; J: TRBJ1-1; size: .; D: .; DNA: TGTGCCAGCAGCTTGGCAGGGGACACTGAAGCTTTCTTT; CDR3: CASSLAGDTEAFF
V: TRBV11-2; J: TRBJ1-5; size: .; D: .; DNA: TGTGCCAGCAGCTTAGGGACGGGTCAGCCCCAGCATTTT; CDR3: CASSLGTGQPQHF
V: TRBV28; J: TRBJ2-5; size: .; D: .; DNA: TGTGCCAGCAGTTTATCAGGGCTGTACCAAGAGACCCAGTACTTC; CDR3: CASSLSGLYQETQYF
V: TRBV2; J: TRBJ2-2; size: .; D: TRBD2; DNA: TGTGCCAGCAATCCGACTAGCGGGACCGCCGGGGAGCTGTTTTTT; CDR3: CASNPTSGTAGELFF
V: TRBV28; J: TRBJ2-1; size: .; D: TRBD2; DNA: TGTGCCAGCAGAGACCTGACCGGGACTAGCGGGCTCAATGAGCAGTTCTTC; CDR3: CASRDLTGTSGLNEQFF
V: TRBV19; J: TRBJ1-2; size: .; D: .; DNA: TGTGCCAGTAGTACGGACCGTGGTTACGTATATGGCTACACCTTC; CDR3: CASSTDRGYVYGYTF
V: TRBV5-1; J: TRBJ1-1; size: .; D: .; DNA: TGCGCCAGCAGCTTGTTAGGGGGGAACACTGAAGCTTTCTTT; CDR3: CASSLLGGNTEAFF
V: TRBV28; J: TRBJ1-4; size: once; D: .; DNA: TGTGCCAGCAGCCTCTCGGGAGGCTTTAATGAAAAACTGTTTTTT; CDR3: CASSLSGGFNEKLFF
V: TRBV7-9; J: TRBJ2-6; size: .; D: .; DNA: TGTGCCAGCAGCTTGTATTTTGGACAGCCGGCTGGGGCCAACGTCCTGACTTTC; CDR3: CASSLYFGQPAGANVLTF
V: TRBV7-9; J: TRBJ2-2; size: .; D: TRBD1; DNA: TGTGCCAGCAGCTTAGCGGAGAACCCCGGGACAGGGTGGTTTTTT; CDR3: CASSLAENPGTGWFF
V: TRBV11-3; J: TRBJ2-3; size: .; D: .; DNA: TGTGCCAGCAGCTTAGGCAGGGGCGCAGATACGCAGTATTTT; CDR3: CASSLGRGADTQYF
V: TRBV28; J: TRBJ1-2; size: once; D: TRBD1; DNA: TGTGCCAGCGTCTCACAGGGGTCGGGCGGCTACACCTTC; CDR3: CASVSQGSGGYTF